This T cell receptor (beta chain) was sequenced during a study of blood T cell repertoires in COVID-19. CDR3 length: 15 amino acids. The germline V gene has CDR1 SSHAT and CDR2 FNYEAQ (reference sequence). As regards this clone: Its ends do not fully match the called genes, so a read error is possible.

Per the original methods: Estimation of nucleated cell counts relied on the amplification of reference gene primers. The repertoire was sequenced with immunoSEQ multiplex PCR; TCRdb's copy has only in-frame clones and lacks some. From that table come the V and J calls and clone size; the DNA was used to work out D and trimming. The table shows about 240,000 clones, with over 80% occurring only once. Sequenced sample: peripheral blood. This receptor was taken from a woman between 55 and 75 years old with active or convalescent COVID-19. The genes are TRBV7-7 and TRBJ2-1; D possibly corresponds to TRBD2 (6 bases). CDR3 in amino acids: CASSLGPTGGDEQFF. The CDR3 DNA reads TGTGCTAGCAGCTTAGGGCCCACCGGCGGGGATGAGCAGTTCTTC.